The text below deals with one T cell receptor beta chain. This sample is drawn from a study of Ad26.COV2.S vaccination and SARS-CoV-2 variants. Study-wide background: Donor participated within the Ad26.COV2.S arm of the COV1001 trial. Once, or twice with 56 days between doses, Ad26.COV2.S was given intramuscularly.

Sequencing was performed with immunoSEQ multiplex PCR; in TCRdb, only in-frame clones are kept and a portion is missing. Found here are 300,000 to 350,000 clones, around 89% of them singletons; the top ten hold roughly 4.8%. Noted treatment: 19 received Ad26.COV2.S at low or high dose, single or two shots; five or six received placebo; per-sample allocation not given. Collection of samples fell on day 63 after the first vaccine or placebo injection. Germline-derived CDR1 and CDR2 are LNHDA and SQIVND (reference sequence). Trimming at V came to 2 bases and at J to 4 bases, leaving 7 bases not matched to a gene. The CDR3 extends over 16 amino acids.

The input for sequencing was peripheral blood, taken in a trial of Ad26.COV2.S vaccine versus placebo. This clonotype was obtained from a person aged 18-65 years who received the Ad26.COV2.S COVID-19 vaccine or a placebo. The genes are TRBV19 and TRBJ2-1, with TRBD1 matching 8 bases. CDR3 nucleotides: TGTGCCAGTAGTATAAAGGGCAGGGGGCGTTACAATGAGCAGTTCTTC. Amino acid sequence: CASSIKGRGRYNEQFF.